Sequencing of this TCR beta chain was carried out in a study of blood T cell repertoires in COVID-19. Study at large: Collection of acute and convalescent COVID-19 samples took place in the United States, Italy and Spain. T cells, B-cell-depleted T cells, or PBMCs provided the cDNA or gDNA that served as material.

Trimming removed 6 bases from V and 2 bases from J, with 8 bases in between. CDR1 and CDR2 (germline): MNHEY, SVGEGT. This CDR3 region has 13 residues. As originally analysed: Reference gene primer amplification gave nucleated cell count estimates. Clones were sequenced by immunoSEQ multiplex PCR, and TCRdb holds only the in-frame ones, with some missing. That table is the source of V, J and clone size, and D and trimming were worked out from the DNA. The sample consists of around 190,000 clones, roughly 80% of them appearing once. This clone was seen only a few times. This chain uses TRBV6-2 or TRBV6-3 with TRBJ2-1; tentative D call: TRBD1 (6 bases). The sequence was collected from a man aged 60-69 years with acute or convalescent COVID-19. Sequences were obtained from peripheral blood. CDR3 sequence (DNA): TGTGCCAGCAGCCGGGACACCTACAATGAGCAGTTCTTC. This codes for CASSRDTYNEQFF.